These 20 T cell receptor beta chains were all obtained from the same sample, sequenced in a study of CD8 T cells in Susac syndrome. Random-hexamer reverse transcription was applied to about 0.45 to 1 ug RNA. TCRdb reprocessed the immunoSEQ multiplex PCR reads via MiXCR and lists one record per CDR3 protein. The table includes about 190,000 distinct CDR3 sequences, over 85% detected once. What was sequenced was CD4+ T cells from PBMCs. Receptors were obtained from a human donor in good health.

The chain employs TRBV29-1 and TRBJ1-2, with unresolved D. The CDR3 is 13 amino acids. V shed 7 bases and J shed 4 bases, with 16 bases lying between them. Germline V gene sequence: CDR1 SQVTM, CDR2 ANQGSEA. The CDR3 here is CSGGVGGGYGYTF. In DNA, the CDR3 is TGCAGCGGCGGGGTCGGAGGCGGCTATGGCTACACCTTC.

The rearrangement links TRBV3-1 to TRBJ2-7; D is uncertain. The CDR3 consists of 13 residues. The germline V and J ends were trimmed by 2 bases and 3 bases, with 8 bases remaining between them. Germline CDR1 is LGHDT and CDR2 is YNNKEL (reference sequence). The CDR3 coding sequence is TGTGCCAGCAGCCAAAATGCCGGCTACGAGCAGTACTTC. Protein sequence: CASSQNAGYEQYF.

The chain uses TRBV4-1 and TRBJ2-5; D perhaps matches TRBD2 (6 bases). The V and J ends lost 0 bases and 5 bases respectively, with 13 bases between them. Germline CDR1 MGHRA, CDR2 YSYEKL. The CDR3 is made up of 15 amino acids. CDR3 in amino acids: CASSQEMGGWETQYF. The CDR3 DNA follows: TGCGCCAGCAGCCAAGAGATGGGGGGTTGGGAGACCCAGTACTTC.

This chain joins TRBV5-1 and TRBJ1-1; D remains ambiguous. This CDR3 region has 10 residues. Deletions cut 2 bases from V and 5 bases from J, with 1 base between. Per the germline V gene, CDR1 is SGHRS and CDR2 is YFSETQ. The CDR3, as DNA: TGCGCCAGCAGCTTTACTGAAGCTTTCTTT. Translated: CASSFTEAFF.

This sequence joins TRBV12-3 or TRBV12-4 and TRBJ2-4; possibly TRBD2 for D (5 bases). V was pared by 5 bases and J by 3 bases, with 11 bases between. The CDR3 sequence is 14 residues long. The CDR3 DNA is TGTGCCAGCAGTGAACGAGGGCTCAAAAACATTCAGTACTTC. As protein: CASSERGLKNIQYF.

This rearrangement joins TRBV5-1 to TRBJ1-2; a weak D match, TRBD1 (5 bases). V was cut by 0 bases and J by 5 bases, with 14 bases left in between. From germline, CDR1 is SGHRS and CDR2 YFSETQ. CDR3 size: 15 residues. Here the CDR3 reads CASSLDSAGPYGYTF. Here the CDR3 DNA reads TGCGCCAGCAGCTTGGATTCAGCGGGACCGTATGGCTACACCTTC.

In nucleotides, the CDR3 is TGTGCCAGCACCCGCTCAAAAAAGGGCTACACCTTC. It specifies CASTRSKKGYTF. The chain carries TRBV28 and TRBJ1-2, with unresolved D. Trimming took off 7 bases at V and 8 bases at J, with 14 bases between the two ends. The CDR3 contains 12 residues. Germline V lookup: CDR1 MDHEN, CDR2 SYDVKM.

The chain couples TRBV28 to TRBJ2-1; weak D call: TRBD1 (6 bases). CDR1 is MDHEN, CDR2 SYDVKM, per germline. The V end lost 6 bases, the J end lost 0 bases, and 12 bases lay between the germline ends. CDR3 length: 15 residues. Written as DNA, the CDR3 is TGTGCCAGCAGCAAGGACAGTCGCTCCTACAATGAGCAGTTCTTC. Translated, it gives CASSKDSRSYNEQFF.

This CDR3 is CASSQTQGGGTEAFF. The CDR3 DNA reads TGTGCCAGCAGCCAGACACAGGGTGGTGGGACTGAAGCTTTCTTT. The chain recombines TRBV3-1 with TRBJ1-1, with D perhaps TRBD1 (6 bases). The CDR3 sequence is 15 residues long. CDR1 and CDR2 from the germline V gene are LGHDT and YNNKEL (reference sequence). V dropped 3 bases and J dropped 5 bases, with 16 bases sitting between them.

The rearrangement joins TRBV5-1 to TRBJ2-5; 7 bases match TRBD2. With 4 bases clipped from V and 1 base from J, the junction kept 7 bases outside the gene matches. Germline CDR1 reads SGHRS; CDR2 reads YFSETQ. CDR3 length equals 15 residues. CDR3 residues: CASSLSGVLQETQYF. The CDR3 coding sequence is TGCGCCAGCAGCCTCAGCGGGGTGCTCCAAGAGACCCAGTACTTC.

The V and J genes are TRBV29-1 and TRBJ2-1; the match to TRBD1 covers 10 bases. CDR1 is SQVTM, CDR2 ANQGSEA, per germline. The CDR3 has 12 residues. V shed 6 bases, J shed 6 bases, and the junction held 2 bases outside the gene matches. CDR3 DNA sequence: TGCAGCGTCCGGGACAGGGGCAATGAGCAGTTCTTC. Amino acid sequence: CSVRDRGNEQFF.

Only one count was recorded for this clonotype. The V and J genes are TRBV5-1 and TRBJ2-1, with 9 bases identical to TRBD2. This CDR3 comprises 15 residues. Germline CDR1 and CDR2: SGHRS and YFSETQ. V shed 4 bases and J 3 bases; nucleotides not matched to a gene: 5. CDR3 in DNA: TGCGCCAGCAGCAGGGGACTAGCCTACTACAATGAGCAGTTCTTC. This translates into CASSRGLAYYNEQFF. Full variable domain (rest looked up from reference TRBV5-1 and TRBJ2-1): KAGVTQTPRYLIKTRGQQVTLSCSPISGHRSVSWYQQTPGQGLQFLFEYFSETQRNKGNFPGRFSGRQFSNSRSEMNVSTLELGDSALYLCASSRGLAYYNEQFFGPGTRLTVL.

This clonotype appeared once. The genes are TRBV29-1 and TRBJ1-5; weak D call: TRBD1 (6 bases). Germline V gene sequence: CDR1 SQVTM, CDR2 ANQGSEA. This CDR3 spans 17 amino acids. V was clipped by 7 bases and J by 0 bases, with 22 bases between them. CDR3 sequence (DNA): TGCAGCGCCTCGGATTGGGCAGGGGACAATAGCAATCAGCCCCAGCATTTT. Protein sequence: CSASDWAGDNSNQPQHF.

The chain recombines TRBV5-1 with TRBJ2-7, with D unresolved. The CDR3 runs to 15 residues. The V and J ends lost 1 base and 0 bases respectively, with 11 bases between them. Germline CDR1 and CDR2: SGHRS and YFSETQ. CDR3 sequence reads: CASSLSPRSSYEQYF. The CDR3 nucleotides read TGCGCCAGCAGCTTGAGTCCGAGAAGCTCCTACGAGCAGTACTTC.

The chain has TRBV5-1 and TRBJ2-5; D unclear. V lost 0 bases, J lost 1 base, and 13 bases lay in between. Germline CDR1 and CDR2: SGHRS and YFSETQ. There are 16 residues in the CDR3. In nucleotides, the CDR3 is TGCGCCAGCAGCTTGGACGGTTATGCGGCCCAAGAGACCCAGTACTTC. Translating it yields CASSLDGYAAQETQYF.

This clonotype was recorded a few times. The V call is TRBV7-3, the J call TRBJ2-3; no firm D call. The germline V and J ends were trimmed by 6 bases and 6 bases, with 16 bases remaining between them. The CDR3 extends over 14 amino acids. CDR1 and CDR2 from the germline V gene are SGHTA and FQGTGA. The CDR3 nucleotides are TGTGCCAGCAGTTCTTACCTCAGGCCCGATACGCAGTATTTT. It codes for CASSSYLRPDTQYF.

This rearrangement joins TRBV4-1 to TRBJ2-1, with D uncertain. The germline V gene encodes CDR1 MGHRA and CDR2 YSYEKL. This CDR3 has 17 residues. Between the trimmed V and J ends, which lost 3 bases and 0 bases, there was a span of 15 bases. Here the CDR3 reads CASSHQQGYSSYNEQFF. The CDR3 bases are TGCGCCAGCAGCCACCAACAAGGCTACAGCTCCTACAATGAGCAGTTCTTC.

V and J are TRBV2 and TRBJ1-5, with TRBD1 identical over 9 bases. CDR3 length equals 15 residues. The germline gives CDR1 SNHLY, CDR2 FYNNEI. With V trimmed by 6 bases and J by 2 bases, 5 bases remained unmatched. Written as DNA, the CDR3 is TGTGCCAGCAGAAACAGGGGGCGCGGCAATCAGCCCCAGCATTTT. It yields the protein CASRNRGRGNQPQHF. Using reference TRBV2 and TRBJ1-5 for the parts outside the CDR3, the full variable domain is EPEVTQTPSHQVTQMGQEVILRCVPISNHLYFYWYRQILGQKVEFLVSFYNNEISEKSEIFDDQFSVERPDGSNFTLKIRSTKLEDSAMYFCASRNRGRGNQPQHFGDGTRLSIL.

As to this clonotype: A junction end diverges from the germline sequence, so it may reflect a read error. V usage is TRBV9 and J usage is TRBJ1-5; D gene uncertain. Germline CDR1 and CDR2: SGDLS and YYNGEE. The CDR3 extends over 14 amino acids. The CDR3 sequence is CASSVGMGNQSQHF. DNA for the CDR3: TGTGCCAGCAGCGTAGGGATGGGAAATCAGTCCCAGCATTTT.

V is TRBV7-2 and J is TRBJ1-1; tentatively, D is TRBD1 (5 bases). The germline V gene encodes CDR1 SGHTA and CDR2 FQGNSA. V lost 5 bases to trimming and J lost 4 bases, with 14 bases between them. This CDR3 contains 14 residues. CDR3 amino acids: CASSPTRGSTEAFF. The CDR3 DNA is TGTGCCAGCAGCCCTACTCGGGGGAGCACTGAAGCTTTCTTT.